These 32 T cell receptor beta chains originate from one sample sequenced in a study. TCRdb itself ran the 5' RACE reads through MiXCR, one entry per CDR3 protein. The sample has tens of thousands of distinct CDR3 sequences; about 20% are singletons. Specimen: naive CD4+ T cells sorted from a lymph node. This sample's subset: naive CD4+ T cells, CD4+CD45RA+CD25-. The receptor source for this set is a female donor with breast cancer.

This clonotype is categorized as medium-sized. The chain employs TRBV5-1 and TRBJ2-7; maybe TRBD1 (6 bases). The CDR3 is 15 amino acids. The germline gives CDR1 SGHRS, CDR2 YFSETQ. The germline V and J ends were trimmed by 4 bases and 10 bases, with 24 bases remaining between them. CDR3 residues: CASSPSGHEVSGQYF. In DNA, the CDR3 is TGCGCCAGCAGCCCCTCGGGACATGAGGTATCGGGTCAGTACTTC.

This clonotype has ten or more counts. The chain is built from TRBV20-1 and TRBJ1-2; D ambiguous. This CDR3 has 14 residues. Germline assignment: CDR1 DFQATT and CDR2 SNEGSKA (reference sequence). With 3 bases removed from V and 1 base from J, the gap between germline ends came to 12 bases. CDR3 protein: CSASNLQLNYGYTF. The DNA for the CDR3 is TGCAGTGCTAGCAACCTCCAGCTTAACTATGGCTACACCTTC.

The chain employs TRBV5-1 and TRBJ2-2, with 9 bases identical to TRBD1. The germline CDR1 and CDR2 sequences are SGHRS and YFSETQ. The CDR3 consists of 15 residues. After removal of 4 bases from V and 3 bases from J, the junction contained 4 bases not matched to a gene. The CDR3: CASSRDRGDTGELFF. In DNA form, the CDR3 reads TGCGCCAGCAGCCGCGACAGGGGGGACACCGGGGAGCTGTTTTTT.

The chain links TRBV6-1 to TRBJ1-1, with D perhaps matching TRBD1 (5 bases). Germline V gene sequence: CDR1 MNHNS, CDR2 SASEGT. There are 18 residues in the CDR3. Trimming shortened V by 6 bases and J by 1 base, and 24 bases separated the two germline ends. CDR3 residues: CASSPPTGHQTGNTEAFF. In DNA form, the CDR3 reads TGTGCCAGCAGCCCCCCTACTGGACACCAAACCGGGAACACTGAAGCTTTCTTT.

This clonotype was picked up a small number of times. The V gene is TRBV20-1, the J gene TRBJ1-2, with no clear D. CDR1 and CDR2 from the germline V gene are DFQATT and SNEGSKA (reference sequence). This CDR3 contains 13 residues. Trimming took 6 bases from V and 5 from J, leaving 16 bases between them. DNA of the CDR3: TGCAGTGCCCCCGGGCAGGTGATTTATGGCTACACCTTC. Protein sequence: CSAPGQVIYGYTF.

On this clonotype itself: The missing conserved phenylalanine or tryptophan at the end of this CDR3 makes a read error likely. The chain uses TRBV29-1 and TRBJ2-3; 9 positions match TRBD2. The CDR3 is 15 residues long. Germline assignment: CDR1 SQVTM and CDR2 ANQGSEA. The junction had 9 bases not matched to a gene; V was cut back by 3 bases and J by 5 bases. CDR3 in amino acids: CSVEGFSGSEDTQYL. The CDR3 DNA sequence: TGCAGCGTTGAGGGGTTTAGCGGGAGTGAAGATACGCAGTATCTT.

This clonotype was detected ten times or more. The CDR3 DNA is TGTGCCAGCAGCCCCGACATCTATGGCTACACCTTC. Amino acid sequence: CASSPDIYGYTF. The rearrangement uses TRBV5-8 and TRBJ1-2; D is unresolved. The germline V gene has CDR1 SGHTS and CDR2 YDEGEE. The V gene lost 4 bases and the J gene lost 4 bases, with 8 bases spanning the gap. This CDR3 contains 12 residues.

In this sample, this clonotype turned up many times. Sequence at one end of the junction differs from germline and may be a read error. The genes are TRBV29-1 and TRBJ2-3; D not resolved. Germline values: CDR1 SQVTM, CDR2 ANQGSEA. CDR3 size: 11 residues. For the CDR3, the DNA is TGCAGCGCTGAAAACACAGATACGCAGTATTTT. Translating gives CSAENTDTQYF.

Only a few counts were recorded for this clonotype. The chain joins TRBV21-1 to TRBJ2-5; the DNA was not used to check the table's D call, TRBD1. TRBV21-1 is marked as a pseudogene. This CDR3 has 12 residues. CDR3 nucleotide sequence: TGTGCCAAGGGACCGTACCAAGAGACCCAGTACTTC. Translated: CAKGPYQETQYF.

V gene TRBV4-2 combines with J gene TRBJ2-7; possibly TRBD1 or TRBD2 for D (5 bases each). Germline V gene lookup returns CDR1 LGHNA and CDR2 YNFKEQ. The CDR3 is 14 residues long. Trimming took 3 bases from V and 1 from J, leaving 10 bases between them. The CDR3 protein is CASSHGDGSYEQYF. In DNA, the CDR3 is TGTGCCAGCAGCCACGGGGACGGTTCCTACGAGCAGTACTTC.

This clonotype has only a few counts. The CDR3 region has the DNA TGTGCCAGCAGTCATCGCTTACAAGAGACCCAGTACTTC. Encoded protein: CASSHRLQETQYF. The chain has TRBV28 and TRBJ2-5; D unresolved. Germline assignment: CDR1 MDHEN and CDR2 SYDVKM. Deletions cut 5 bases from V and 2 bases from J, with 9 bases between. CDR3 length equals 13 residues.

This clonotype was detected only a few times. The rearrangement joins TRBV7-2 to TRBJ1-6; possible D gene TRBD1, 5 bases. The CDR3 is 12 amino acids. Germline V lookup: CDR1 SGHTA, CDR2 FQGNSA. V lost 7 bases and J lost 7, with 8 bases in between. The CDR3: CASKTANSPLHF. In DNA form, the CDR3 reads TGTGCCAGCAAGACAGCGAATTCACCCCTCCACTTT.

This clonotype has more than one count but fewer than ten. The chain carries TRBV6-2 or TRBV6-3 and TRBJ2-4; no reliable D call. CDR1 and CDR2 (germline): MNHEY, SVGEGT. The CDR3 runs 12 residues. Deletions cut 4 bases from V and 9 bases from J, with 10 bases between. CDR3 DNA: TGTGCCAGCAGTTGGGCGGAGCGCATTCAGTACTTC. Translating it yields CASSWAERIQYF.

At least ten counts were recorded for this clonotype. The chain employs TRBV6-5 and TRBJ2-2, with 11 bases aligning to TRBD1. This CDR3 region has 14 residues. V lost 4 bases, J lost 6 bases, and 1 base stayed unmatched. CDR1 MNHEY and CDR2 SVGAGI come from the germline V gene. The CDR3, as DNA: TGTGCCAGCAGTTCGGGACAGGGGGCCGGGGAGCTGTTTTTT. As protein: CASSSGQGAGELFF.

In its sample, this clonotype was seen many times. The chain combines TRBV5-5 with TRBJ1-5; D not resolved. The CDR3 contains 13 residues. Germline V gene lookup returns CDR1 SGHKS and CDR2 YYEKEE (reference sequence). V lost 0 bases and J lost 4, with 5 bases in between. CDR3 in amino acids: CASSLDRNQPQHF. The CDR3 DNA sequence: TGTGCCAGCAGCTTGGACCGAAATCAGCCCCAGCATTTT.

This clonotype was recorded many times. V gene TRBV29-1 combines with J gene TRBJ1-3; TRBD1 might be the D (6 bases). Per the germline V gene, CDR1 is SQVTM and CDR2 is ANQGSEA. V was shortened by 4 bases and J by 8 bases, with 15 bases between the two germline ends. The CDR3 spans 13 residues. The CDR3 here is CSVVGHTADTIYF. In DNA form, the CDR3 reads TGCAGCGTTGTGGGACACACGGCGGACACCATATATTTT.

This clonotype has just one count. The CDR3 here is CASSPGQGALMYIQYF. CDR3 nucleotide sequence: TGTGCCAGCAGCCCGGGACAGGGGGCTTTAATGTACATTCAGTACTTC. The chain employs TRBV28 and TRBJ2-4; TRBD1 matches 12 bases. The length of the CDR3 is 16 residues. The J segment lost 8 bases and the V segment lost 6 bases, leaving 11 bases of the junction unmatched. The germline V gene encodes CDR1 MDHEN and CDR2 SYDVKM.

On this clonotype itself: The junction differs from germline at one of its ends, possibly a read error. The gene calls are TRBV4-2 and TRBJ1-1; D not certain. Looked up from germline, CDR1 is LGHNA and CDR2 is YNFKEQ. The CDR3 spans 15 residues. CDR3 loop: CASSQEVSMNTEASF. The CDR3 nucleotides are TGTGCCAGCAGCCAAGAAGTCAGCATGAACACTGAAGCTTCCTTT.

This clonotype was seen at least ten times. This chain uses TRBV2 with TRBJ1-1; 8 nucleotides match TRBD1. Unmatched junction bases numbered 4, after V lost 5 bases and J lost 2 bases. Germline V gives CDR1 SNHLY, CDR2 FYNNEI. This CDR3 region has 14 residues. CDR3 nucleotide sequence: TGTGCCAGCAGTACGACAGGGGTCAACACTGAAGCTTTCTTT. Protein sequence: CASSTTGVNTEAFF.

This clonotype was counted at least ten times. The chain links TRBV7-3 to TRBJ1-1, with TRBD1 matching 7 bases. J lost 1 base, V lost 1 base, and 3 bases had no gene match. The germline V gene encodes CDR1 SGHTA and CDR2 FQGTGA. The CDR3 sequence is 15 residues long. The CDR3 DNA sequence: TGTGCCAGCAGCTTAAGCGCAGGGGGGAACACTGAAGCTTTCTTT. It codes for CASSLSAGGNTEAFF.

This clonotype came up a few times. The V gene is TRBV20-1, the J gene TRBJ2-2; D remains ambiguous. CDR3 length equals 14 residues. V was shortened by 4 bases and J by 1 base, with 10 bases between the two germline ends. CDR1 is DFQATT and CDR2 is SNEGSKA in the germline V gene (reference sequence). In DNA, the CDR3 is TGCAGTGCTAAAAGGACGGGGAACACCGGGGAGCTGTTTTTT. It is translated as CSAKRTGNTGELFF.

About this clonotype: Being one base from a much bigger clone, this may be a read error. V gene TRBV6-1 combines with J gene TRBJ2-1; D is possibly TRBD2 (6 bases). Germline V gene data show CDR1 as MNHNS and CDR2 as SASEGT. This CDR3 comprises 18 residues. V was pared by 6 bases and J by 8 bases, with 29 bases between. The CDR3 nucleotides are TGTGCCAGCAGGCCGTTTAGCCGAACGTGGGGGGTTGTCGATGAGCAGTTCTTC. It codes for CASRPFSRTWGVVDEQFF.

The chain employs TRBV5-1 and TRBJ1-2, with D perhaps TRBD1 (6 bases). Trimming removed 5 bases from V and 5 bases from J, with 16 bases in between. The germline V gene has CDR1 SGHRS and CDR2 YFSETQ. The CDR3 covers 14 residues. CDR3 in DNA: TGCGCCAGCAGGGGTGATACAGGGATTTATGGCTACACCTTC. Translation gives CASRGDTGIYGYTF.

This clonotype was observed at least ten times. V gene TRBV24-1 combines with J gene TRBJ2-5; TRBD1 might be the D (6 bases). Per the germline V gene, CDR1 is KGHDR and CDR2 is SFDVKD. The CDR3 consists of 14 residues. Trimming removed 3 bases at V and 3 bases at J, with 10 bases between. DNA of the CDR3: TGTGCCACCAGTGATGGGGGCAGGGAAGAGACCCAGTACTTC. It yields the protein CATSDGGREETQYF.

The chain employs TRBV7-9 and TRBJ2-5; 11 nucleotides line up with TRBD2. Germline assignment: CDR1 SEHNR and CDR2 FQNEAQ (reference sequence). This CDR3 has 17 amino acids. The V segment lost 1 base and the J segment 5 bases; nucleotides outside the gene matches: 9. The chain's CDR3 is CASSLDLAGGRRETQYF. The CDR3 DNA reads TGTGCCAGCAGCTTAGACCTAGCGGGGGGCCGTCGGGAGACCCAGTACTTC.

This clonotype was detected only once. This clone may be a read error of a much larger clone one base away. V and J are TRBV10-3 and TRBJ1-1; possibly TRBD1 for D (5 bases). There are 13 residues in the CDR3. Germline assignment: CDR1 ENHRY and CDR2 SYGVKD. The CDR3 nucleotides are TGTGCCATCACGGATGGGGGTAACACTGAAGCTTGCTTT. This encodes CAITDGGNTEACF.

Worth noting for this clonotype: The junction departs from the called germline gene at one end, perhaps through a read error. V usage is TRBV7-9 and J usage is TRBJ2-2; TRBD2 matches at 10 bases. Per the germline V gene, CDR1 is SEHNR and CDR2 is FQNEAQ (reference sequence). The CDR3 contains 17 residues. CDR3 sequence (DNA): TGTGCCGGCAGCCTCCTGAGCGGGGGGGCGTTTTCCGGGGAGCTGTTTTTT. Amino acid sequence: CAGSLLSGGAFSGELFF.

Only a few counts were recorded for this clonotype. The chain couples TRBV4-1 to TRBJ2-7, with TRBD2 as a possible D gene (5 bases). V lost 3 bases and J 7 bases, leaving 19 bases between the germline ends. CDR3 length equals 15 residues. Germline CDR1 MGHRA, CDR2 YSYEKL. CDR3 loop: CASSHPPGNRPEQYF. The CDR3 bases are TGCGCCAGCAGCCATCCCCCGGGGAACCGGCCAGAGCAGTACTTC.

This sequence joins TRBV7-3 and TRBJ1-1; a possible D gene is TRBD1 (6 bases). This CDR3 has 17 amino acids. Germline V gene lookup returns CDR1 SGHTA and CDR2 FQGTGA. Deletions cut 5 bases from V and 1 base from J, with 20 bases between. CDR3 region: CASSQQPLWTANTEAFF. CDR3 nucleotides: TGTGCCAGCAGCCAACAGCCCCTGTGGACAGCGAACACTGAAGCTTTCTTT.

About this clonotype itself: With a much larger clone just one base away, this may be a read error. CDR3 DNA sequence: TGCGCCAGCTCCCTAGACGGCTCTGGAAACACCGTATATTTT. It is translated as CASSLDGSGNTVYF. V and J are TRBV5-1 and TRBJ1-3; D not resolved. The CDR3 covers 14 residues. Germline loops: CDR1 SGHRS, CDR2 YFSETQ.

This clonotype was counted many times. The chain recombines TRBV6-2 or TRBV6-3 with TRBJ2-3; 10 bases align to TRBD2. The CDR3 is made up of 15 amino acids. J lost 1 base, V lost 4 bases, and 2 bases had no gene match. Germline V CDR1 and CDR2: MNHEY, SVGEGT. Here the CDR3 DNA reads TGTGCCAGCAGTTGGCTAGCGGGAGGCACAGATACGCAGTATTTT. Amino acid sequence: CASSWLAGGTDTQYF.

In this sample, this clonotype turned up a few times. This sequence joins TRBV20-1 and TRBJ2-2; perhaps D is TRBD1 or TRBD2 (6 bases each). The V end was cut by 6 bases, the J end by 4 bases, with 18 bases between. This CDR3 region has 15 residues. Germline CDR1 and CDR2: DFQATT and SNEGSKA (reference sequence). The CDR3 spells CSAPFGGPGTGELFF. In DNA form, the CDR3 reads TGCAGTGCCCCCTTTGGGGGGCCGGGCACCGGGGAGCTGTTTTTT.